Each of the 13 T cell receptor beta chains below was sequenced from the same sample in a study of blood T cells in healthy people across ages (dated by TCRdb to between 2014 and 2016). The library was obtained by 5' RACE. The listed sequencing device is Illumina HiSeq 2500. A second about 7 to 11 cycle PCR used a sample-barcoded 5' primer and a J-beta primer mix. Starting from the raw public reads, TCRdb applied fastp trimming at Q25, assembled clones with MiXCR and retained in-frame beta chains. Entries are consolidated by CDR3 protein sequence, retaining the most common genes and DNA. Present in this sample are approximately 810,000 distinct CDR3 sequences, around 28% of which were seen just once. In total, the top ten clones hold 15% to 20% of the sample. The material sequenced was blood. These receptors came from a woman older than 75 in good health.

This clonotype was recorded a few times. The chain is built from TRBV5-6 and TRBJ1-5; D perhaps matches TRBD1 (6 bases). The V gene's germline CDR1 is SGHDT and CDR2 YYEEEE. The V end was cut by 1 base, the J end by 0 bases, with 11 bases between. The length of the CDR3 is 16 residues. In DNA, the CDR3 is TGTGCCAGCAGCTTGAGGGGGGCTGCTAGCAATCAGCCCCAGCATTTT. Residues: CASSLRGAASNQPQHF.

The table lists this clonotype with a few counts. The rearrangement joins TRBV6-2 or TRBV6-3 to TRBJ2-3; 11 bases are a match to TRBD2. This CDR3 is built from 18 residues. Germline values: CDR1 MNHEY, CDR2 SVGEGT. The V and J ends lost 6 bases and 2 bases, in that order; junction bases with no gene match: 13. CDR3 in amino acids: CASRSSLAGGHFTDTQYF. In nucleotides, the CDR3 is TGTGCCAGCAGATCCTCCCTAGCGGGGGGCCACTTCACAGATACGCAGTATTTT.

This clonotype was observed many times. V gene TRBV7-9 combines with J gene TRBJ1-2; D gene uncertain. The CDR3 covers 15 residues. Germline V lookup: CDR1 SEHNR, CDR2 FQNEAQ (reference sequence). The germline V and J ends were trimmed by 4 bases and 1 base, with 13 bases remaining between them. The CDR3 region is CASSSQQVFNYGYTF. CDR3 coding DNA: TGTGCCAGCAGCTCACAGCAGGTTTTTAACTATGGCTACACCTTC. Combining the CDR3 with reference TRBV7-9 and TRBJ1-2 gives the whole variable domain DTGVSQNPRHKITKRGQNVTFRCDPISEHNRLYWYRQTLGQGPEFLTYFQNEAQLEKSRLLSDRFSAERPKGSFSTLEIQRTEQGDSAMYLCASSSQQVFNYGYTFGSGTRLTVV.

The table lists this clonotype with a few counts. The chain joins TRBV20-1 to TRBJ1-6; 7 positions agree with TRBD1. The germline V gene has CDR1 DFQATT and CDR2 SNEGSKA (reference sequence). V lost 0 bases and J lost 0; bases outside the gene matches: 11. CDR3 length: 19 residues. CDR3 region: CSARDYWTGLSSYNSPLHF. The CDR3 DNA sequence: TGCAGTGCTAGAGATTATTGGACAGGACTAAGCTCCTATAATTCACCCCTCCACTTT.

The chain has TRBV11-2 and TRBJ2-1; 8 nucleotides line up with TRBD2. The CDR3 is 17 amino acids. V lost 5 bases to trimming and J lost 6 bases; unmatched junction nucleotides: 15. Germline-derived CDR1 and CDR2 are SGHAT and FQNNGV. The DNA of the CDR3 is TGTGCCAGCAGCGAGACATCGACTAGCGAGGGGTCCAATGAGCAGTTCTTC. This gives the protein CASSETSTSEGSNEQFF.

Notes on this clonotype: Being one base from a much bigger clone, this may be a read error. The gene calls are TRBV6-2 or TRBV6-3 and TRBJ2-5; possibly TRBD2 for D (6 bases). Germline V CDR1 and CDR2: MNHEY, SVGEGT. The V and J ends lost 6 bases and 11 bases respectively, with 25 bases between them. The CDR3 runs 15 residues. In DNA, the CDR3 is TGTGCCAGCAGATCCTCGGGACTGGAGAGGGATGAGCAGTACTTC. Its protein product is CASRSSGLERDEQYF.

This clonotype was observed at least ten times. The chain couples TRBV18 to TRBJ2-7, with 11 bases lining up with TRBD2. Germline V gives CDR1 KGHSH, CDR2 LQKENI. Trimming cost V 6 bases and J 7 bases; bases outside gene matches: 11. There are 15 residues in the CDR3. The CDR3 region has the DNA TGTGCCAGCTCGGCCACTAGCGGGGGATCGATTGAGCAGTACTTC. It encodes CASSATSGGSIEQYF.

A word on this clonotype: Given a much more abundant clone one base away, this may be a read error. The genes are TRBV20-1 and TRBJ2-1, with 13 bases fitting TRBD2. V shed 5 bases and J 12 bases; nucleotides not matched to a gene: 7. This CDR3 has 13 residues. Germline CDR1 and CDR2: DFQATT and SNEGSKA (reference sequence). For the CDR3, the DNA is TGCAGTGCTGCGGGACTAGCGGGGCGGACGCAGTTCTTC. Translating gives CSAAGLAGRTQFF.

The chain joins TRBV12-3 or TRBV12-4 to TRBJ1-6; possible D gene TRBD1, 6 bases. Trimming stripped 1 base from V and 7 bases from J, with 11 bases between. The CDR3 is made up of 15 amino acids. Written as DNA, the CDR3 is TGTGCCAGCAGTTTAGGACAGGCTGGCAATTCACCCCTCCACTTT. Protein: CASSLGQAGNSPLHF.

This clonotype has a handful of counts. The rearrangement uses TRBV7-8 and TRBJ2-5; D call uncertain. The CDR3 contains 14 residues. The germline gives CDR1 SGHVS, CDR2 FQNEAQ. Trimming took 4 bases from V and 2 from J, leaving 11 bases between them. The CDR3 region is CASSSLTLQETQYF. The CDR3, as DNA: TGTGCCAGCAGCTCGTTGACCTTACAAGAGACCCAGTACTTC.

This clonotype has a handful of counts. It may be a read error: a sequence one base away is much more abundant. The chain uses TRBV7-2 and TRBJ1-1; D might be TRBD1 (5 bases). CDR3 length: 13 amino acids. CDR1 is SGHTA and CDR2 is FQGNSA in the germline V gene. Trimming removed 4 bases at V and 4 bases at J, with 10 bases between. The CDR3 nucleotides are TGTGCCAGCAGCTGGGGCGGATGCACTGAAGCTTTCTTT. Amino acids: CASSWGGCTEAFF.

V and J are TRBV3-1 and TRBJ2-1; D gene ambiguous. Trimming pared 2 bases from V and 5 bases from J, leaving 7 bases between. The germline gives CDR1 LGHDT, CDR2 YNNKEL (reference sequence). The CDR3 has 13 residues. The DNA for the CDR3 is TGTGCCAGCAGCCAAACCCTTGACAATGAGCAGTTCTTC. This gives the protein CASSQTLDNEQFF.

This chain connects TRBV11-2 to TRBJ2-5; no clear D gene. The J call is doubtful: the DNA matches TRBJ2-7 better. The CDR3 spans 13 residues. The germline gives CDR1 SGHAT, CDR2 FQNNGV. The CDR3 reads CASSWAENYEQYF. The DNA for the CDR3 is TGTGCCAGCAGCTGGGCTGAGAACTACGAGCAGTACTTC.